What follows describes a single T cell receptor (beta chain). The antigen is undetermined. TCRdb keeps only in-frame clones here, not all; method: immunoSEQ multiplex PCR. The sample lists approximately 5,700 clones, about 81% occurring once. The data originate from a study of tumor-infiltrating lymphocytes in localized non-small cell lung cancer. As for the study in general: Tumor tissue and non-adjacent uninvolved lung came from each patient.

Study-wide findings and caveats: TCR sequencing covered a subset of patients with enough tissue.

This TCR was recovered from a human donor with non-small cell lung cancer. Sequenced sample: lung tumor tissue.

CDR3: CASSGLAEETQYF. DNA of the CDR3: TGTGCCAGCAGTGGGCTAGCGGAAGAGACCCAGTACTTC. J is TRBJ2-5 and V is TRBV2; TRBD2 agrees at 7 bases. There are 13 residues in the CDR3. Germline trimming cut 4 bases from V and 3 bases from J; bases unmatched to any gene: 2. Looked up from germline, CDR1 is SNHLY and CDR2 is FYNNEI.